The sequence of this T cell receptor (beta chain) was determined in a study of regulatory T cells in long-lasting Graves disease. Comments on this clonotype: One end of the junction is discordant with germline, which a read error may explain.

Time point: newly diagnosed GD, antithyroid drugs for less than 3 months. The TCR library was prepared using RNA isolated from PBMCs. Graves' disease diagnosis used American Thyroid Association guidelines. TCR beta libraries were built with iRepertoire HTBI primers and Arm-PCR of CDR3 regions. In TCRdb, the multiplex PCR reads were re-called with MiXCR into one record per CDR3 protein. The sample has around 230,000 distinct CDR3 sequences; approximately 20% are singletons. Germline V gene data show CDR1 as DFQATT and CDR2 as SNEGSKA (reference sequence). This CDR3 is 11 amino acids long. V and J are TRBV20-1 and TRBJ2-3; D is uncertain. The source is a female donor with Graves disease. The sample was peripheral blood mononuclear cells (PBMCs), taken at new diagnosis, from a patient treated with antithyroid drugs. The DNA of the CDR3 is TGCAGTGCTATGGGCGGAGATACGCAGTGTTTT. Amino acid sequence: CSAMGGDTQCF.